These T cell receptor beta chains were read from a single sample in a study of T cell repertoires in cytomegalovirus infection. TCRdb reprocessed the reads with MiXCR, giving one entry per CDR3 protein. The table shows hundreds of thousands of distinct CDR3 sequences, with 20% to 30% occurring only once. The material sequenced was CD8+ T cells from PBMCs. All receptors derive from a human donor in good health (CMV status not recorded). Some clones in this sample may be carry-over from other donors' samples. Both conserved end residues are part of each CDR3. Each record gives: CDR3 length, V gene, clone size, CDR3 protein. Clone size is shown for a subset of rows, as once, few, many or a class of expanded clone.

CDR3 length: 15; V gene: TRBV7-6; clone size: many; CDR3 protein: CASSYSGVGTGELFF
CDR3 length: 15; V gene: TRBV28; clone size: many; CDR3 protein: CASSSREGSNYGYTF
CDR3 length: 17; V gene: TRBV7-2; clone size: many; CDR3 protein: CASSLATGLGRYTEAFF
CDR3 length: 19; V gene: TRBV6-5; clone size: NA; CDR3 protein: CASSYFLRTGLNGDTEAFF
CDR3 length: 9; V gene: TRBV19; clone size: few; CDR3 protein: CVLSGELFF
CDR3 length: 12; V gene: TRBV28; clone size: NA; CDR3 protein: CASRHGGAGAFF
CDR3 length: 14; V gene: TRBV20-1; clone size: few; CDR3 protein: CSAREWSRADEQYF
CDR3 length: 17; V gene: TRBV14; clone size: NA; CDR3 protein: CASSQEGGVFFYNEQFF
CDR3 length: 14; V gene: TRBV7-9; clone size: NA; CDR3 protein: CASSTPGQAYEQYF
CDR3 length: 14; V gene: TRBV4-3; clone size: many; CDR3 protein: CASSQDPRYNEQFF
CDR3 length: 20; V gene: TRBV27; clone size: few; CDR3 protein: CASTSHSGLAGGTSTDTQYF
CDR3 length: 12; V gene: TRBV2; clone size: NA; CDR3 protein: CASTPRVNEQFF
CDR3 length: 12; V gene: TRBV5-6; clone size: NA; CDR3 protein: CASRHSSEGYTF
CDR3 length: 15; V gene: TRBV7-3; clone size: once; CDR3 protein: CASSLDGGATETQYF
CDR3 length: 14; V gene: TRBV7-2; clone size: many; CDR3 protein: CASSARQKTDTQYF
CDR3 length: 17; V gene: TRBV7-6; clone size: many; CDR3 protein: CASSLARDRGPEETQYF
CDR3 length: 14; V gene: TRBV7-3; clone size: many; CDR3 protein: CASSYLGDTDTQYF
CDR3 length: 15; V gene: TRBV2; clone size: NA; CDR3 protein: CASPGREGGKDTQYF
CDR3 length: 13; V gene: TRBV7-9; clone size: NA; CDR3 protein: CASSGYQGYEQYF
CDR3 length: 16; V gene: TRBV2; clone size: few; CDR3 protein: CASAMGAPSAYNEQFF
CDR3 length: 14; V gene: TRBV7-9; clone size: NA; CDR3 protein: CASSQGPGHNGYTF
CDR3 length: 14; V gene: TRBV20-1; clone size: NA; CDR3 protein: CSARATGISYEQYF
CDR3 length: 14; V gene: TRBV2; clone size: many; CDR3 protein: CASSDLQGTDTQYF
CDR3 length: 17; V gene: TRBV4-1; clone size: many; CDR3 protein: CASSQVTGPQSTDTQYF
CDR3 length: 15; V gene: TRBV7-8; clone size: many; CDR3 protein: CASSLTVGFVTEAFF
CDR3 length: 14; V gene: TRBV7-8; clone size: NA; CDR3 protein: CASSLYGGEETQYF
CDR3 length: 16; V gene: TRBV18; clone size: few; CDR3 protein: CASSPSQLVRPGELFF
CDR3 length: 15; V gene: TRBV6-6; clone size: few; CDR3 protein: CASSYFSQGRDEQFF
CDR3 length: 13; V gene: TRBV12-3/TRBV12-4; clone size: many; CDR3 protein: CASSFDRQETQYF
CDR3 length: 16; V gene: TRBV20-1; clone size: NA; CDR3 protein: CSAKSALSSYNSPIHF
CDR3 length: 11; V gene: TRBV20-1; clone size: NA; CDR3 protein: CSASGANVLTF
CDR3 length: 17; V gene: TRBV12-3/TRBV12-4; clone size: NA; CDR3 protein: CASSPPLLAANTGELFF
CDR3 length: 16; V gene: TRBV11-2; clone size: few; CDR3 protein: CASSSRVGFSTDTQYF
CDR3 length: 13; V gene: TRBV29-1; clone size: many; CDR3 protein: CSVVGASYNEQFF
CDR3 length: 15; V gene: TRBV7-2; clone size: many; CDR3 protein: CASTLNPGQPYEQYF
CDR3 length: 15; V gene: TRBV12-5; clone size: NA; CDR3 protein: CASGGGEGGGGELFF
CDR3 length: 15; V gene: TRBV5-8; clone size: NA; CDR3 protein: CASGAGTSGGNEQFF
CDR3 length: 17; V gene: TRBV7-4; clone size: NA; CDR3 protein: CASSVSTAGRDTGELFF
CDR3 length: 12; V gene: TRBV13; clone size: few; CDR3 protein: CASSVGDGELFF
CDR3 length: 18; V gene: TRBV27; clone size: few; CDR3 protein: CASKSAGGGQGANTEAFF